The clone carrying this T cell receptor (beta chain) was seen more than once but under ten times. The target antigen is unknown. Primary melanoma in these patients was surgically resected but could recur metastatically. The sample is drawn from a study of primary melanoma T cells and metastatic recurrence. On the study more broadly: Samples were primary melanomas of stage T2 to T4. Overall study results and limits: The authors suggested a successful antitumor T-cell response can exist in primary melanoma. Combined with tumor thickness, T-cell fraction reportedly beat other histopathological additions.

Here immunoSEQ multiplex PCR was the method, and the copy in TCRdb shows in-frame clones only, minus some. This sample carries under 200 clones, 87% of them seen once, and the ten largest clones take about 10%. There are 14 residues in the CDR3. Germline CDR1 and CDR2: MDHEN and SYDVKM. V lost 5 bases to trimming and J lost 4 bases, with 14 bases between them. This clonotype originated in a human donor with melanoma. This chain uses TRBV28 with TRBJ1-1; a possible D gene is TRBD1 (6 bases). Sequenced input: melanoma tumor tissue. CDR3: CASSPGGVRTEAFF. As DNA, the CDR3 is TGTGCCAGCAGTCCGGGGGGCGTTCGCACTGAAGCTTTCTTT.